The following is a TCR beta chain sequence with its context. Its antigen is unknown. The entry originates in a study of cytomegalovirus exposure and HLA in healthy donors. General observations from the study: In vitro assays verified that a few CMV-associated chains recognized CMV antigens specifically. While the bulk of TCR sequences proved rare, some public TCRs turned up in many donors. The TCR clusters that emerged in the first cohort tended, a later analysis found, to co-occur in the roughly 130 validation repertoires.

Generated by immunoSEQ multiplex PCR, the TCRdb table keeps only in-frame clones and is missing some. This sample has 100,000 to 150,000 clones, with 88% found just once. Germline V gives CDR1 LNHNV, CDR2 YYDKDF (reference sequence). The V gene end was trimmed by 0 bases and the J gene end by 4 bases; junction bases not matched to a gene: 7. This CDR3 contains 16 residues. The sequenced sample consisted of PBMCs. This TCR derives from a man aged 25 to 40 in good health and CMV-seronegative. The V gene is TRBV15, the J gene TRBJ1-2; 8 positions agree with TRBD1. This CDR3 reads CATSRDRAGGVYGYTF. CDR3 in DNA: TGTGCCACCAGCAGAGATCGGGCAGGGGGCGTCTATGGCTACACCTTC. The full variable domain, rest sourced from reference TRBV15 and TRBJ1-2, is DAMVIQNPRYQVTQFGKPVTLSCSQTLNHNVMYWYQQKSSQAPKLLFHYYDKDFNNEADTPDNFQSRRPNTSFCFLDIRSPGLGDTAMYLCATSRDRAGGVYGYTFGSGTRLTVV.